Below are 11 T cell receptor beta chains sequenced from a single sample in a study of early T cells in non-severe SARS-CoV-2 infection. TCRdb re-derived calls from the 5' RACE reads in MiXCR, one entry per CDR3 protein. The data show just under 90,000 distinct CDR3 sequences, approximately 14% seen once. The sequencing input was whole blood. These receptors were taken from an adult who was a healthcare worker with PCR-confirmed SARS-CoV-2 infection or an uninfected control (not recorded which).

The rearrangement links TRBV12-3 or TRBV12-4 to TRBJ1-1; D gene ambiguous. Trimming took 3 bases from V and 7 from J, leaving 15 bases between them. CDR3 size: 14 residues. The CDR3 loop is CASSFGPFGNEAFF. In nucleotides, the CDR3 is TGTGCCAGCAGTTTTGGACCCTTCGGCAATGAAGCTTTCTTT.

The V and J genes are TRBV4-1 and TRBJ1-1; no firm D call. This CDR3 is built from 11 residues. Trimming took 0 bases from V and 8 from J, leaving 4 bases between them. The germline gives CDR1 MGHRA, CDR2 YSYEKL. CDR3 DNA: TGCGCCAGCAGCCAAGATCTGGAAGCTTTCTTT. This sequence encodes CASSQDLEAFF.

In its sample, this clonotype was seen many times. This chain links TRBV29-1 with TRBJ2-2; D is unresolved. The germline V and J ends were trimmed by 3 bases and 6 bases, with 11 bases remaining between them. Germline V gene data show CDR1 as SQVTM and CDR2 as ANQGSEA. This CDR3 comprises 13 residues. The CDR3 DNA follows: TGCAGCGTTGAGGGTCTGAGGTCCGGGGAGCTGTTTTTT. Its protein product is CSVEGLRSGELFF.

The V and J genes are TRBV6-6 and TRBJ2-3; 7 nucleotides match TRBD1. Per germline, CDR1 MNHNY and CDR2 SVGAGI (reference sequence). This CDR3 is built from 15 residues. Losses at the gene ends were 6 bases for V and 6 bases for J; bases not matched to a gene: 12. The CDR3 spells CASRPGTEAPDTQYF. The CDR3, as DNA: TGTGCCAGCAGACCCGGGACAGAGGCTCCTGATACGCAGTATTTT.

This clonotype showed up just once. The chain employs TRBV28 and TRBJ2-1; D ambiguous. The CDR3 is 13 amino acids. V dropped 6 bases and J dropped 9 bases, with 15 bases sitting between them. Germline-derived CDR1 and CDR2 are MDHEN and SYDVKM. CDR3 nucleotides: TGTGCCAGCAGGCCCCTAGGTTACGGTGAGCAGTTCTTC. Translating it yields CASRPLGYGEQFF.

This clonotype was seen ten or more times. The rearrangement joins TRBV3-1 to TRBJ2-1; 9 positions match TRBD2. Germline V lookup: CDR1 LGHDT, CDR2 YNNKEL (reference sequence). This CDR3 region has 17 residues. Germline trimming cut 1 base from V and 8 bases from J; bases unmatched to any gene: 12. The CDR3 is CASSQGPLAGAGYEQFF. The CDR3 DNA sequence: TGTGCCAGCAGCCAAGGCCCCTTAGCGGGAGCGGGGTATGAGCAGTTCTTC.

The chain joins TRBV20-1 to TRBJ2-1, with 7 bases matching TRBD1. The CDR3 spans 12 residues. Trimming took 6 bases from V and 8 from J; bases not matched to a gene: 7. The germline CDR1 and CDR2 sequences are DFQATT and SNEGSKA (reference sequence). CDR3 DNA: TGCAGTGCCGAGGCGCAGGGGGATGAGCAGTTCTTC. Translation: CSAEAQGDEQFF.

This clonotype has more than one count but fewer than ten. The gene calls are TRBV24-1 and TRBJ2-4; 7 bases map to TRBD2. Germline lookup yields CDR1 KGHDR and CDR2 SFDVKD. Unmatched junction bases numbered 9, after V lost 3 bases and J lost 5 bases. The CDR3 totals 16 residues. The CDR3 DNA follows: TGTGCCACCAGTGATAGAGGGCCTAGCGGACAAAACATTCAGTACTTC. This gives the protein CATSDRGPSGQNIQYF.

The chain is built from TRBV10-3 and TRBJ2-3; no firm D call. Germline-derived CDR1 and CDR2 are ENHRY and SYGVKD. This CDR3 region has 16 residues. The V end lost 4 bases, the J end lost 0 bases, and 14 bases lay between the germline ends. Here the CDR3 reads CAISGVLRRSTDTQYF. The CDR3 DNA follows: TGTGCCATCAGTGGGGTGCTGCGGCGGAGCACAGATACGCAGTATTTT.

This clonotype has at least ten counts. V and J are TRBV7-2 and TRBJ2-2, with D uncertain. The CDR3 totals 13 residues. V lost 1 base and J 7 bases, leaving 7 bases between the germline ends. CDR1 is SGHTA, CDR2 FQGNSA, per germline. CDR3 nucleotides: TGTGCCAGCAGCTTAGGATGGCACGGGGAGCTGTTTTTT. It codes for CASSLGWHGELFF.

This clonotype was observed many times. The chain links TRBV11-3 to TRBJ2-2; 10 nucleotides align to TRBD2. V was pared by 2 bases and J by 4 bases, with 4 bases of the junction left unmatched. In germline, CDR1 is SGHNT, CDR2 YENEEA. The length of the CDR3 is 16 residues. In DNA form, the CDR3 reads TGTGCCAGCAGCTTATCCAGCGGGAGGGCCACCGGGGAGCTGTTTTTT. Protein product: CASSLSSGRATGELFF.